Included here is one TCR beta chain sequence, with context. The antigen remains unidentified. The CDR3 is made up of 15 amino acids. Germline lookup yields CDR1 SGHRS and CDR2 YFSETQ. V was cut by 6 bases and J by 3 bases, with 15 bases left in between. Amplifying from RNA transcripts, the study obtained TCR beta CDR3 regions. HTBI primers primed a first-round RT-PCR, and a second-round multiplex PCR followed. TCRdb redid the calling of the multiplex PCR reads with MiXCR, one entry per CDR3 protein. The data show about 700,000 distinct CDR3 sequences, with 35% to 50% seen just once and 3% to 3.5% held by the top ten. The source of the sample is a study of Graves' ophthalmopathy and Graves' hyperthyroidism. General study results and limits: The model reached approximately 67% sensitivity and around 74% specificity for predicting ophthalmopathy progression.

The chain links TRBV5-1 to TRBJ2-2, with D maybe TRBD1 (5 bases). This receptor was identified in an adult man with Graves' ophthalmopathy. Sequencing used peripheral blood. CDR3 coding DNA: TGCGCCAGCACCACCGACAGAATGGACACCGGGGAGCTGTTTTTT. It specifies CASTTDRMDTGELFF.